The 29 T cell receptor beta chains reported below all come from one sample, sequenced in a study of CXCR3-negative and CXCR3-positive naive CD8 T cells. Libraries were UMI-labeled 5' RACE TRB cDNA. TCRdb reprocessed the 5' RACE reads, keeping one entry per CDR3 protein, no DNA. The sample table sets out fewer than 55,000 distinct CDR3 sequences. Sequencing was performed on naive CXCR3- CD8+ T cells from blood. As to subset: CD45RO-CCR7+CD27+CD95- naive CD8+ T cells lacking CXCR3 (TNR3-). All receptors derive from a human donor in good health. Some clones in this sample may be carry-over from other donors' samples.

The chain's CDR3 is CASSEAGGLLYEQYF. This chain connects TRBV2 to TRBJ2-7; TCRdb outputs TRBD2, but without DNA this stays unchecked. The germline CDR1 and CDR2 sequences are SNHLY and FYNNEI. The CDR3 length is 15 residues.

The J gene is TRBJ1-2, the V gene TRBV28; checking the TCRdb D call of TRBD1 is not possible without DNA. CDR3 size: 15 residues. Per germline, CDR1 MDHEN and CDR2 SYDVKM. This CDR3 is CASRTFSDRDYGYTF.

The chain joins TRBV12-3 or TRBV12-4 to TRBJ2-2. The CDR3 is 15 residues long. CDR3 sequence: CASSFGDLNTGELFF.

The CDR3: CSAKGLAGGDYNEQFF. The rearrangement uses TRBV20-1 and TRBJ2-1; the TCRdb D gene call, TRBD2, has no DNA to confirm it. Germline V gene sequence: CDR1 DFQATT, CDR2 SNEGSKA (reference sequence). The length of the CDR3 is 16 residues.

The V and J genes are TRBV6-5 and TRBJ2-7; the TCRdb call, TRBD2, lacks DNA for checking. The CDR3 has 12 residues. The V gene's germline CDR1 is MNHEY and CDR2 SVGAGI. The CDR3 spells CASIGGGYEQYF.

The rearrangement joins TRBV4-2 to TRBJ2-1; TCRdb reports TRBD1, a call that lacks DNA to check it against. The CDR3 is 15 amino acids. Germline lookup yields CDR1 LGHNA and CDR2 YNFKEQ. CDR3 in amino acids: CASSQRTGGRDEQFF.

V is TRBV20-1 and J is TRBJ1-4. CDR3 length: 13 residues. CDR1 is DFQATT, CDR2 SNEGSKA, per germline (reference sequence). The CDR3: CSASDGSNEKLFF.

The CDR3 region is CASSLGGNLYGYTF. V usage is TRBV7-9 and J usage is TRBJ1-2. Germline V lookup: CDR1 SEHNR, CDR2 FQNEAQ (reference sequence). The CDR3 totals 14 residues.

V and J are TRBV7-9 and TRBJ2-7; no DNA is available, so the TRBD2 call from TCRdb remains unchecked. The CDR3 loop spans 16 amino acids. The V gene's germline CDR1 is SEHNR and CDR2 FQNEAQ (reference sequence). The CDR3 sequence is CASSSTRVRQNYEQYF.

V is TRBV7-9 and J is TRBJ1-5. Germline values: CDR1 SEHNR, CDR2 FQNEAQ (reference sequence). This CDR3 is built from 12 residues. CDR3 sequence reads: CASSLGAQPQHF.

The CDR3: CASSQAWDRGSEQYF. The gene calls are TRBV4-1 and TRBJ2-7; TCRdb returns TRBD1, unconfirmable since there is no DNA. Germline values: CDR1 MGHRA, CDR2 YSYEKL. The CDR3 length is 15 residues.

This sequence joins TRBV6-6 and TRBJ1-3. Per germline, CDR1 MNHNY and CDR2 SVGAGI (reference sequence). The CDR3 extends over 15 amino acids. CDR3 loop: CASSHGPDSGNTIYF.

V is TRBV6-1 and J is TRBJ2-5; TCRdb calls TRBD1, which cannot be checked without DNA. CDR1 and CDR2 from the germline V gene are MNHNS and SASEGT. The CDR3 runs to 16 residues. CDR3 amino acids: CASSRPAQGVQETQYF.

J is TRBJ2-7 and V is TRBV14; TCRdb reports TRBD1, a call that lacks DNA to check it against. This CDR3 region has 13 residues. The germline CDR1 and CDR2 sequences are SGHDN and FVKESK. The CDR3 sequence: CASSRGGFNEQYF.

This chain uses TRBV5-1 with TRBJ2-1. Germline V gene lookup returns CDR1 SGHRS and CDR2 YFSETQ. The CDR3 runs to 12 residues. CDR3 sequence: CASSWAGNEQFF.

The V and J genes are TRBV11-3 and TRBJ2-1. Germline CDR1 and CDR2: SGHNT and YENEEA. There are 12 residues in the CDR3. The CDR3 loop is CASSSAGNEQFF.

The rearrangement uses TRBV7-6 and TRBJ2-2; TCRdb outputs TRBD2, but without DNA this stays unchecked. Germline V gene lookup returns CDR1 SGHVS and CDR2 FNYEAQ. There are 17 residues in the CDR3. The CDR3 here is CASSPDLPSGGSGELFF.

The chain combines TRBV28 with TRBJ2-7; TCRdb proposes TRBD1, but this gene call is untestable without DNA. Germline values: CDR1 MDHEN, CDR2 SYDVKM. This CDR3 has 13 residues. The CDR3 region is CASLRTGAYEQYF.

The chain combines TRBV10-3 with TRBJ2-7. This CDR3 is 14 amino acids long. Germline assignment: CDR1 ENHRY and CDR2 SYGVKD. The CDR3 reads CAISESDSSYEQYF.

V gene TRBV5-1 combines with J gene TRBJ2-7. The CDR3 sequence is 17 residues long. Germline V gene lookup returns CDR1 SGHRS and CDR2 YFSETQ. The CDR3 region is CASSPNWVQQSSYEQYF.

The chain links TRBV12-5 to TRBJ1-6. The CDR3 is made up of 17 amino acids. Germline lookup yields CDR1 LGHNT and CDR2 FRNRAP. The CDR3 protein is CASGLVLGFQDNSPLHF.

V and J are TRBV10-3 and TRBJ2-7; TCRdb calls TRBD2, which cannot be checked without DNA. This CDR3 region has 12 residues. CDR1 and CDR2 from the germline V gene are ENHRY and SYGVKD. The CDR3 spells CAISVGGDEQYF.

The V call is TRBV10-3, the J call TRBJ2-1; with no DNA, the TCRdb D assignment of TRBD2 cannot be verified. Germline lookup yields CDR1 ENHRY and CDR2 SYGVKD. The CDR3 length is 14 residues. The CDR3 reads CAISDLAENNEQFF.

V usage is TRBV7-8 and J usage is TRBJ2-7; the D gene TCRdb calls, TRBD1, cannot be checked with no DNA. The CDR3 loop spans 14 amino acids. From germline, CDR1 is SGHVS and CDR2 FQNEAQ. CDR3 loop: CASSLWDRALEQYF.

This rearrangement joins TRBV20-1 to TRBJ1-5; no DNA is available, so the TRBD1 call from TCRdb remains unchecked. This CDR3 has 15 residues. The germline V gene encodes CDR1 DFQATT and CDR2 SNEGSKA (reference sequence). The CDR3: CSARETGYYNQPQHF.

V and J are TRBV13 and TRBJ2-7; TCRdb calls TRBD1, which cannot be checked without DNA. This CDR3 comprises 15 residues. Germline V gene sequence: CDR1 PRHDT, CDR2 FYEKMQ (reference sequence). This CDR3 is CASSLAGGGSYEQYF. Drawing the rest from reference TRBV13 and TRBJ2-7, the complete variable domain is AAGVIQSPRHLIKEKRETATLKCYPIPRHDTVYWYQQGPGQDPQFLISFYEKMQSDKGSIPDRFSAQQFSDYHSELNMSSLELGDSALYFCASSLAGGGSYEQYFGPGTRLTVT.

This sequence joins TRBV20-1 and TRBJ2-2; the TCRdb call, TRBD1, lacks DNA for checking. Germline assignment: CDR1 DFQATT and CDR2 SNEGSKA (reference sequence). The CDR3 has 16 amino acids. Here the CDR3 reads CSARDGPGANTGELFF.

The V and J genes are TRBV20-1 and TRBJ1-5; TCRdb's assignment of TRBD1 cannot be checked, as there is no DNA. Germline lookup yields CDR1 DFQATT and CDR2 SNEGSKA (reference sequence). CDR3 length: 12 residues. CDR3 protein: CSASGGNQPQHF.

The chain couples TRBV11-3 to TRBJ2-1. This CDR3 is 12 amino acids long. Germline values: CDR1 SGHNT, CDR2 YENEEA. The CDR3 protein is CASSFGYNEQFF.